This T cell receptor (beta chain) was retrieved from a study of blood T cells in healthy people across ages. CDR3 length equals 17 residues. In germline, CDR1 is SGHRS, CDR2 YFSETQ. V was pared by 0 bases and J by 2 bases, with 9 bases of the junction left unmatched. For the second PCR, which ran for roughly 7 to 11 cycles, a sample-barcoded 5' primer and a J-beta primer mix were used. TCRdb passed the 5' RACE reads through MiXCR, listing each CDR3 protein once. The data contain 1.5 million to 2 million distinct CDR3 sequences, around 50% of them singletons. Sequenced sample: blood. The receptor's source is a woman between 40 and 55 years old in good health. V gene TRBV5-1 combines with J gene TRBJ2-3; 7 positions agree with TRBD2. The chain's CDR3 is CASSLEQRGAFTDTQYF. The CDR3 DNA reads as TGCGCCAGCAGCTTGGAACAGCGGGGAGCATTCACAGATACGCAGTATTTT.